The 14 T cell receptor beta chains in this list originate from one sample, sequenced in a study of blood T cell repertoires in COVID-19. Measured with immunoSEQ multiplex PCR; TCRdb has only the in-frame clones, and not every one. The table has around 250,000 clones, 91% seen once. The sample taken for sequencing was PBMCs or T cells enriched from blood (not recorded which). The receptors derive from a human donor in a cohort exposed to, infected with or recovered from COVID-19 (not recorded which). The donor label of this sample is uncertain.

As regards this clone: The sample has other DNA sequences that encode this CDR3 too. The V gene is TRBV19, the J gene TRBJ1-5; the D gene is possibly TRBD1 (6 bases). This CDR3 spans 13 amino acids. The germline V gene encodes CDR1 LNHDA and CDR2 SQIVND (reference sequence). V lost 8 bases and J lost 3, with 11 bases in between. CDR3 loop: CASSRGINQPQHF. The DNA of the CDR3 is TGTGCCAGTTCAAGGGGGATCAATCAGCCCCAGCATTTT.

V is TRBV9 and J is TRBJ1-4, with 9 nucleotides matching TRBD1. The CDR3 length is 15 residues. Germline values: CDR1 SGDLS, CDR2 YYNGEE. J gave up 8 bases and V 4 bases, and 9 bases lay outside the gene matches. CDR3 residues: CASSPSTGGEEKLFF. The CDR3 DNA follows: TGTGCCAGCAGCCCTTCCACAGGGGGCGAGGAAAAACTGTTTTTT.

DNA for the CDR3: TGTGCCAGCAGCTTAACAGGGGGCCGAGATACGCAGTATTTT. It yields the protein CASSLTGGRDTQYF. The V gene is TRBV7-3, the J gene TRBJ2-3; 7 nucleotides match TRBD1. The length of the CDR3 is 14 residues. The junction had 2 bases not matched to a gene; V was cut back by 0 bases and J by 5 bases. Germline CDR1 reads SGHTA; CDR2 reads FQGTGA.

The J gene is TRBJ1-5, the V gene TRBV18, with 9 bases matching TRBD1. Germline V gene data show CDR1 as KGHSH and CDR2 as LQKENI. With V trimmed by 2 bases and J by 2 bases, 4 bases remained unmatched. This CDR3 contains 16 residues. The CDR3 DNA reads TGTGCCAGCTCACCAGCACAGGGGGCTGGCAATCAGCCCCAGCATTTT. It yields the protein CASSPAQGAGNQPQHF. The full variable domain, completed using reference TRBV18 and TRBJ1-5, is NAGVMQNPRHLVRRRGQEARLRCSPMKGHSHVYWYRQLPEEGLKFMVYLQKENIIDESGMPKERFSAEFPKEGPSILRIQQVVRGDSAAYFCASSPAQGAGNQPQHFGDGTRLSIL.

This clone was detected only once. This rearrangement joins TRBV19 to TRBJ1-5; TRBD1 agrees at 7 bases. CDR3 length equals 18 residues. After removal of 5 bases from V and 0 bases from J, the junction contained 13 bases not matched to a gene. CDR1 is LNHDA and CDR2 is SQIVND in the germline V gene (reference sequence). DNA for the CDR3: TGTGCCAGTAGTTCCCGGGACAGTAATTTCTATAGCAATCAGCCCCAGCATTTT. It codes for CASSSRDSNFYSNQPQHF.

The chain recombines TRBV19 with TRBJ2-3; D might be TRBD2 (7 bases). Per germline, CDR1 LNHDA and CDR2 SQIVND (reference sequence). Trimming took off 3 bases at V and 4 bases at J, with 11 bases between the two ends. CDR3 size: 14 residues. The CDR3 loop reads CASSMGGGADTQYF. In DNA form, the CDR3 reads TGTGCCAGTAGTATGGGAGGGGGTGCAGATACGCAGTATTTT.

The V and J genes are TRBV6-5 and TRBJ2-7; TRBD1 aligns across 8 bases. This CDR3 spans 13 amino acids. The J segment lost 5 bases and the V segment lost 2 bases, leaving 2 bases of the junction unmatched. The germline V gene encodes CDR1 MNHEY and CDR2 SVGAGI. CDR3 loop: CASSYEQGDEQYF. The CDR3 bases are TGTGCCAGCAGTTACGAACAGGGGGACGAGCAGTACTTC.

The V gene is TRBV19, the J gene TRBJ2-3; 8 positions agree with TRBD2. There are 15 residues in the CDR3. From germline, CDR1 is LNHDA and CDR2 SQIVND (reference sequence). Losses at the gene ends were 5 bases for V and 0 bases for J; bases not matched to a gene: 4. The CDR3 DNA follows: TGTGCCAGTAGTTCGAGCGGGGGCAGCACAGATACGCAGTATTTT. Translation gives CASSSSGGSTDTQYF.

CDR3 sequence (DNA): TGCGCCAGCAGCCAAGAACCACCTGACCCGACAGGAACCTACGAGCAGTACTTC. Translated, it gives CASSQEPPDPTGTYEQYF. This rearrangement joins TRBV4-1 to TRBJ2-7, with D possibly matching TRBD1 (6 bases). CDR3 length: 18 residues. V lost 0 bases and J 2 bases, leaving 20 bases between the germline ends. In germline, CDR1 is MGHRA, CDR2 YSYEKL.

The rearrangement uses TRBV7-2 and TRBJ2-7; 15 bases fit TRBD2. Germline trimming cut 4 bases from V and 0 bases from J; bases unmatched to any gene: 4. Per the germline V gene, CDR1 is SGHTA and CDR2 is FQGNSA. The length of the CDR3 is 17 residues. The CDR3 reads CASSSGLAGGFSYEQYF. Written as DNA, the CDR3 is TGTGCCAGCAGCTCGGGACTAGCGGGGGGCTTCTCCTACGAGCAGTACTTC.

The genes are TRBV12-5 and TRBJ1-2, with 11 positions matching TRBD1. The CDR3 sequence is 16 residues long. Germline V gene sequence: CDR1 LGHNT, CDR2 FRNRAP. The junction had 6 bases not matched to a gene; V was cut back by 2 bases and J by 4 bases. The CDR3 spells CASGLLGTGGSYGYTF. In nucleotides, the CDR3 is TGTGCTAGTGGTTTGCTCGGGACAGGGGGGAGCTATGGCTACACCTTC.

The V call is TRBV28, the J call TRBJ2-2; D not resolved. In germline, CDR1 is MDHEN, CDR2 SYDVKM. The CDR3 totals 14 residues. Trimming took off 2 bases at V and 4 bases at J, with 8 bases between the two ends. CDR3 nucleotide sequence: TGTGCCAGCAGTTTAAGGCGGTTCACCGGGGAGCTGTTTTTT. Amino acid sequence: CASSLRRFTGELFF.

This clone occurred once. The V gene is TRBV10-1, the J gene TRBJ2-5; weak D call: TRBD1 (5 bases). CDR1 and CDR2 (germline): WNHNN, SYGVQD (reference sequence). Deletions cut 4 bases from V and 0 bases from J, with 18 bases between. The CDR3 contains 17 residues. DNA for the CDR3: TGCGCCAGCAGTGCCCTCAATAAGGGGTTACACCAAGAGACCCAGTACTTC. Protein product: CASSALNKGLHQETQYF.

The CDR3 DNA is TGTGCCAGCAGGGGCCCCGAGGGCAGGCTGAGAGGCTACACCTTC. As protein: CASRGPEGRLRGYTF. The chain employs TRBV11-2 and TRBJ1-2; no firm D call. The CDR3 runs to 15 residues. Trimming left V 6 bases short and J 8 bases short, with 22 bases between. CDR1 and CDR2 from the germline V gene are SGHAT and FQNNGV.